This is a list of T cell receptor beta chains from one sample in a study of post-analysis software for immune sequencing data. Using its own MiXCR run on the PCR reads, TCRdb lists one record per CDR3 protein. The sample comprises 650,000 to 850,000 distinct CDR3 sequences, 53% of which are singletons, and over 4% rests with the top ten. Sequenced sample: blood. These receptors all come from a girl aged 5-17 years with multiple sclerosis. Each CDR3 is given without its conserved first and last residue. Part of the rows lack a size; the others show once, few, many or a class for expanded clones.

clone_size v_call cdr3_aa
. TRBV5-6 ASSLVQINEQF
. TRBV29-1 SVLESPGQPQH
. TRBV4-1 ASSQERDPGRSSYEQY
. TRBV14 ASSRPGQHYGNTGAF
few TRBV7-9 ASSLISGRPYEQY
. TRBV20-1 SATPGRDYEQY
. TRBV7-2 ASSLEVRATGANVLT
. TRBV4-2 ASSQEGLAAYEQY
. TRBV2 ASSEWGQAQYEQY
. TRBV12-3/TRBV12-4 ASSSWETQY
. TRBV7-2 ASSVAGGPFYEQY
. TRBV7-9 ASSLVDISYNEQF
few TRBV21-1 ASSKDRGSAYGYT
few TRBV20-1 SARELALYEQY
few TRBV18 ASSPPGAGGTYNEQF
. TRBV6-5 ASSHQSGGLYNEQF
many TRBV10-3 AISEMDGPPETQY
. TRBV3-1 ASSSVWDREQY
few TRBV19 ASSRQGNSYNEQF
once TRBV29-1 SVSPRGGSADTQY
. TRBV29-1 SVPGQSSYEQY
few TRBV6-2/TRBV6-3 ASSYGQGVASGANVLT
. TRBV7-9 ASSSLAGSYNEQF
few TRBV7-3 ASSLTGDTEQF
. TRBV13 ASSSGQVVYEQY
. TRBV12-3/TRBV12-4 ASSRNLLAHTDTQY
few TRBV7-2 ASSPRAGGHEQY
few TRBV12-3/TRBV12-4 ASSLGRLTYNEQF
. TRBV5-1 ASSWGLAKNIQY
. TRBV5-1 ASSLAVAGGGDEQF
few TRBV29-1 SVGERVGTDTQY
few TRBV5-1 ASSFDASLRYGYT
. TRBV29-1 SAGARGAGVRPGELF
. TRBV2 ASRGEGIAEY
. TRBV14 ASSQDLASGGYNEQF
. TRBV7-9 ASSPRRLASGSSYVQY
. TRBV5-1 ASSLAQGIYNEQF
. TRBV5-1 ASSLNRENTEAF
. TRBV29-1 SVVRDSTDTQY
few TRBV5-1 ASSAGQQGTQY
few TRBV29-1 SVADPDTQY
. TRBV12-3/TRBV12-4 ASSLTGPGDTQY
. TRBV25-1 ASNGALAGELF
few TRBV6-2/TRBV6-3 ASRTDLAGDEQY
. TRBV20-1 SAKMQVSGTEAF